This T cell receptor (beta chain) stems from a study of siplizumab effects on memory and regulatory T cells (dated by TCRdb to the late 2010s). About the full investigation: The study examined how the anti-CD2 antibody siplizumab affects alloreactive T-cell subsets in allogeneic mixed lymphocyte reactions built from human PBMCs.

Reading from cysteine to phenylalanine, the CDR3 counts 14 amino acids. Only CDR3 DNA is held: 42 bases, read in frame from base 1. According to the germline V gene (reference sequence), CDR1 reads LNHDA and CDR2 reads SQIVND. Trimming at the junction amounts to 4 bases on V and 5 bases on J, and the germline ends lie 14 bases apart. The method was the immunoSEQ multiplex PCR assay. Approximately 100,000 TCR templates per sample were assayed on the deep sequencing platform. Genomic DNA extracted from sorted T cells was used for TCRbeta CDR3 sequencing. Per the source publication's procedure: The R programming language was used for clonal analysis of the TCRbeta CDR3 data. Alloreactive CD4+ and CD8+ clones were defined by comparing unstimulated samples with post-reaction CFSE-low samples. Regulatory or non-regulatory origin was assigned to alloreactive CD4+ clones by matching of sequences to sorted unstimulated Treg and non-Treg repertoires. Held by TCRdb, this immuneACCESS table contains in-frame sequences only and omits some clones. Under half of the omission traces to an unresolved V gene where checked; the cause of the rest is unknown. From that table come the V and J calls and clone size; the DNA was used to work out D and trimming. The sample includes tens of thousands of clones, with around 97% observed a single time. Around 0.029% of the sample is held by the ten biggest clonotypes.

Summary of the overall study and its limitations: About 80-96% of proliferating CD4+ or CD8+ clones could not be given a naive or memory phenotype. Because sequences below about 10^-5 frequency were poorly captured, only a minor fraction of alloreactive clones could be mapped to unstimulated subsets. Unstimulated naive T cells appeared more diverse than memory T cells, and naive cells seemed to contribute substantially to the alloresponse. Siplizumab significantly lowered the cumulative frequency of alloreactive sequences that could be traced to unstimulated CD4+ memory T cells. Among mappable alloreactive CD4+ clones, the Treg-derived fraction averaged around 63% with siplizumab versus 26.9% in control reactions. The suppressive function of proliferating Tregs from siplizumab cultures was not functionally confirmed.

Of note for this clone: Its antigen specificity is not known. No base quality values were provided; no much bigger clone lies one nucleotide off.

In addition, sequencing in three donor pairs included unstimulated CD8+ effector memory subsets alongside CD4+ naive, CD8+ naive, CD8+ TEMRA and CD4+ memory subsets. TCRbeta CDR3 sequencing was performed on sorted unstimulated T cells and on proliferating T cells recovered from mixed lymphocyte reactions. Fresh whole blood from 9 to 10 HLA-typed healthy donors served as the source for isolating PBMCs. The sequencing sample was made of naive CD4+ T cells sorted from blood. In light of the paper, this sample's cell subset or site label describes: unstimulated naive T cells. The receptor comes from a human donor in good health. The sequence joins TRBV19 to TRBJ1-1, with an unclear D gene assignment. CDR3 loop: CASSTRIRGTEAFF. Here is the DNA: TGTGCCAGTAGTACCAGGATACGCGGAACTGAAGCTTTCTTT.